What follows describes a single T cell receptor (beta chain). TCRdb reprocessed the reads with MiXCR, giving one entry per CDR3 protein. The top ten hold about 11% of the sample, which has roughly 310,000 distinct CDR3 sequences, 17% seen once. The entry originates in a study of T cell repertoires in cytomegalovirus infection. CDR3 length: 15 residues. Trimming removed 6 bases from V and 2 bases from J, with 15 bases in between. Germline CDR1 and CDR2: SNHLY and FYNNEI. The sample consisted of PBMCs. The chain has TRBV2 and TRBJ2-3; D may be TRBD1 or TRBD2 (5 bases each). The sequence came from a human donor in good health (CMV status not recorded). Some clones in this sample may be carry-over from other donors' samples. The CDR3 DNA reads TGTGCCAGCAGGACCAGGGACGGAACCACAGATACGCAGTATTTT. Protein: CASRTRDGTTDTQYF.